A selection of T cell receptor beta chains follows, all from one sample in a study of patients and donors after allogeneic stem cell transplantation. TCRdb re-derived calls from the RT-PCR reads in MiXCR, one entry per CDR3 protein. The table lists about a million distinct CDR3 sequences, more than 15% of them singletons. Sample: blood, either unsorted or a sorted T cell fraction (not recorded which). The receptors shown here come from a human donor who was either an allogeneic HSCT recipient or a stem cell or donor lymphocyte infusion donor (not recorded which). It is not recorded whose cells these are; they may come from a transplant donor. CDR3s include the opening cysteine and the closing phenylalanine or tryptophan.

TRBJ2-7	TRBV6-1	CASSRGNSYEQYF
TRBJ1-1	TRBV20-1	CSASMPSVNTEAFF
TRBJ1-3	TRBV20-1	CSVRDRVWGNTIYF
TRBJ2-7	TRBV9	CASTRRSYEQYF
TRBJ2-2	TRBV12-3/TRBV12-4	CASSSPWGSASTGELFF
TRBJ2-1	TRBV20-1	CSAQHLRSFNEQFF
TRBJ1-1	TRBV2	CASSERDTEAFF
TRBJ2-3	TRBV6-5	CASSYSSGGFTDTQYF
TRBJ1-1	TRBV29-1	CSAIRDRGITEAFF
TRBJ2-7	TRBV27	CASSSNRGHSSYEQYF
TRBJ2-2	TRBV12-3/TRBV12-4	CASSLGGGTGLRTGELFF
TRBJ2-1	TRBV29-1	CSVKDREVEQFF
TRBJ1-2	TRBV29-1	CSVDVKGLSYGYTF
TRBJ1-4	TRBV5-5	CASRGTNEKLFF
TRBJ2-2	TRBV24-1	CATSDPDRGRIDTGELFF
TRBJ2-1	TRBV10-3	CAISERPSGGRVFF